What follows is one T cell receptor beta chain and its context. What it binds is not known. Primers: 60 Vbeta forward and 13 Jbeta reverse. Measured with immunoSEQ multiplex PCR; TCRdb has only the in-frame clones, and not every one. The repertoire includes roughly 190,000 clones, about 83% of them detected once, and roughly a tenth sits in the top ten. This sample stems from a study of cytomegalovirus exposure and HLA in healthy donors. At the level of the study: Of the donors genotyped, several hundred in all, 65% to 90% fell in the Caucasian-associated ancestry cluster. General study results and limits: Solely CMV serostatus was available to characterize immune exposure. According to a later analysis, most TCR beta chains associated with CMV appeared HLA-restricted. When analyzed later, the rates of TCR association showed variation by HLA locus, with DRB1 the most and HLA-C the fewest.

The origin of this receptor is a woman in her 50s in good health and CMV-seropositive. The specimen was PBMCs.

The DNA of the CDR3 is TGTGCCAGCAGTTCTGACAGGAGGAACACTGAAGCTTTCTTT. Encoded protein: CASSSDRRNTEAFF. This chain joins TRBV6-5 and TRBJ1-1; maybe TRBD1 (6 bases). CDR1 is MNHEY and CDR2 is SVGAGI in the germline V gene. V was trimmed by 4 bases and J by 1 base, leaving 10 bases between them. The CDR3 is 14 amino acids.